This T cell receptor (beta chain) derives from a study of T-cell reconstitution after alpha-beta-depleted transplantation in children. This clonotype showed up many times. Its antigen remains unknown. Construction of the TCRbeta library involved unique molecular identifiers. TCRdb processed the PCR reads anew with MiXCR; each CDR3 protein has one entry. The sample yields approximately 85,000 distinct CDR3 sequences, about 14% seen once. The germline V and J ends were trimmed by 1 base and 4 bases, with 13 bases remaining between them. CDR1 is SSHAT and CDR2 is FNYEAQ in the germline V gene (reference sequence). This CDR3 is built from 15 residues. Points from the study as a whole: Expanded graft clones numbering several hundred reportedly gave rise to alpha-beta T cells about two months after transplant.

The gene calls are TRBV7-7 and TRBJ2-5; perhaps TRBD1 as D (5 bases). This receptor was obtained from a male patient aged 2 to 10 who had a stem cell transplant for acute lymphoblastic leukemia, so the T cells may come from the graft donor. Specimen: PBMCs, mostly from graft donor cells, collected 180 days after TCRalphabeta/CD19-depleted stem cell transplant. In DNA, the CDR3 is TGTGCCAGCAGCTTAGGGTTGGGGCTGACAGAGACCCAGTACTTC. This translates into CASSLGLGLTETQYF.